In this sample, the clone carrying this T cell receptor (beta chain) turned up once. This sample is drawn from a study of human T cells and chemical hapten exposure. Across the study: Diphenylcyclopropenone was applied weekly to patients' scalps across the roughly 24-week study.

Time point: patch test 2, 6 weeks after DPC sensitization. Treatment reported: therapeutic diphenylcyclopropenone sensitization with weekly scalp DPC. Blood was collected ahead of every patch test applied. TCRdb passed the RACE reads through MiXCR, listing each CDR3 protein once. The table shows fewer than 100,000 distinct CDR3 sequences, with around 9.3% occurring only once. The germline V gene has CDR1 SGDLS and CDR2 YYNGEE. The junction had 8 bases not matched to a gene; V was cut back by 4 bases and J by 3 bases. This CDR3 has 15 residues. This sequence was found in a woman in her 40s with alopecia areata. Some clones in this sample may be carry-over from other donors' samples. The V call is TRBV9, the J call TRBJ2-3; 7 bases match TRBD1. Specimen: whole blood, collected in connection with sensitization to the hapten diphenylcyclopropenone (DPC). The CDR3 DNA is TGTGCCAGCAGCTCAACAGGGGTTCCAACAGATACGCAGTATTTT. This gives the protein CASSSTGVPTDTQYF.